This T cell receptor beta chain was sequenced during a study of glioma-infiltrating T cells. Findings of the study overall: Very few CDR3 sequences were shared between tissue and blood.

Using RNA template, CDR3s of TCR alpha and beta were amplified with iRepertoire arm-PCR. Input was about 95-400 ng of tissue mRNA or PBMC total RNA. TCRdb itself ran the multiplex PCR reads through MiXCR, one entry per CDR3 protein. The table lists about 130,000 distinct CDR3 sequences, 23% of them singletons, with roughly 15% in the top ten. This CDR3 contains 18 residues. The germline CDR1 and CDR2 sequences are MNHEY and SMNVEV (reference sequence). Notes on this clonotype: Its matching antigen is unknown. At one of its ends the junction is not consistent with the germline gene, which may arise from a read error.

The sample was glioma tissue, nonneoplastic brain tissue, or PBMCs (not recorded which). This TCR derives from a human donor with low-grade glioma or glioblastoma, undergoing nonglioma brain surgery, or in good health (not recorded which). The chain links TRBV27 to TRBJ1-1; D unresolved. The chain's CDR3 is CVSSLTPVWAGIVAEAFF. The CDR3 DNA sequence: TGTGTCAGCAGTTTAACTCCAGTATGGGCAGGCATCGTCGCTGAAGCTTTCTTT.